What follows are 27 T cell receptor beta chains derived from one specimen sequenced in a study of beta chain features in type 1 diabetes. Every isolated RNA sample was fully reverse transcribed, so sequencing captured expressed TCRB transcripts. TCRdb keeps only in-frame clones here, not all; method: immunoSEQ multiplex PCR. Of fewer than 250,000 clones in the sample, 13% to 15% were seen once. Sequences were obtained from naive CD4+ T cells from blood. The receptors derive from a woman aged 40 to 55 in good health.

This rearrangement joins TRBV5-1 to TRBJ2-2; 8 bases match TRBD1. The CDR3 totals 13 residues. Germline V lookup: CDR1 SGHRS, CDR2 YFSETQ. V gave up 7 bases and J gave up 7 bases; unmatched junction bases: 6. The CDR3 nucleotides read TGCGCCAGCGACCGACAGGGGAACGGGGAGCTGTTTTTT. Amino acids: CASDRQGNGELFF. Full variable domain (outside the CDR3, taken from reference TRBV5-1 and TRBJ2-2): KAGVTQTPRYLIKTRGQQVTLSCSPISGHRSVSWYQQTPGQGLQFLFEYFSETQRNKGNFPGRFSGRQFSNSRSEMNVSTLELGDSALYLCASDRQGNGELFFGEGSRLTVL.

This clone has more than one count but fewer than ten. The chain joins TRBV5-6 to TRBJ2-1, with 7 bases that match TRBD1. Germline V gene lookup returns CDR1 SGHDT and CDR2 YYEEEE. The CDR3 is 16 amino acids. V shed 2 bases, J shed 8 bases, and the junction held 13 bases outside the gene matches. The CDR3 bases are TGTGCCAGCAGCTTCTGGGGGCCAGGGGGTAAAGATGAGCAGTTCTTC. The encoded protein is CASSFWGPGGKDEQFF.

This clone occurred a few times. The chain uses TRBV7-9 and TRBJ1-1, with 7 positions matching TRBD1. Germline CDR1 SEHNR, CDR2 FQNEAQ (reference sequence). CDR3 length: 15 residues. The V segment lost 3 bases and the J segment 2 bases; nucleotides outside the gene matches: 6. The CDR3, as DNA: TGTGCCAGCAGCTTGGCCGGGACAGAAAACACTGAAGCTTTCTTT. Amino acids: CASSLAGTENTEAFF.

This clone was counted between two and nine times. The chain combines TRBV25-1 with TRBJ1-1, with D unresolved. Germline V lookup: CDR1 MGHDK, CDR2 SYGVNS. The CDR3 totals 10 residues. Deletions cut 3 bases from V and 7 bases from J, with 3 bases between. This chain's CDR3 is CASSDIEAFF. The CDR3 bases are TGTGCCAGCAGTGATATTGAAGCTTTCTTT.

This chain joins TRBV2 and TRBJ2-1; D unclear. Germline assignment: CDR1 SNHLY and CDR2 FYNNEI. This CDR3 has 17 residues. The ends were cut back, 2 bases at V and 0 bases at J, with 14 bases in the middle. CDR3 residues: CASSESVIASSYNEQFF. The CDR3 DNA sequence: TGTGCCAGCAGTGAATCCGTAATAGCCAGCTCCTACAATGAGCAGTTCTTC.

The chain is built from TRBV4-3 and TRBJ2-5, with TRBD2 identical over 13 bases. The germline CDR1 and CDR2 sequences are LGHNA and YSLEER. The length of the CDR3 is 17 residues. V was pared by 1 base and J by 5 bases, with 7 bases of the junction left unmatched. The CDR3, as DNA: TGCGCCAGCAGCCAAGGATTCCCGGGACTAGCGGGGGAGACCCAGTACTTC. As protein: CASSQGFPGLAGETQYF.

This clone appeared once. V usage is TRBV4-3 and J usage is TRBJ2-1, with 7 bases lining up with TRBD2. Losses at the gene ends were 1 base for V and 10 bases for J; bases not matched to a gene: 16. In germline, CDR1 is LGHNA, CDR2 YSLEER. This CDR3 region has 17 residues. CDR3 amino acids: CASSQVTGLGPSSEQFF. CDR3 coding DNA: TGCGCCAGCAGCCAAGTCACAGGACTAGGCCCCTCTTCCGAGCAGTTCTTC.

The table lists this clone with a few counts. V gene TRBV7-6 combines with J gene TRBJ1-2; D is undetermined. The germline CDR1 and CDR2 sequences are SGHVS and FNYEAQ. This CDR3 comprises 14 residues. Trimming took off 3 bases at V and 2 bases at J, with 10 bases between the two ends. The CDR3 here is CASSFGGSNYGYTF. As DNA, the CDR3 is TGTGCCAGCAGCTTCGGAGGGTCGAACTATGGCTACACCTTC. The full variable domain, with the rest looked up from reference TRBV7-6 and TRBJ1-2, is GAGVSQSPRYKVTKRGQDVALRCDPISGHVSLYWYRQALGQGPEFLTYFNYEAQQDKSGLPNDRFSAERPEGSISTLTIQRTEQRDSAMYRCASSFGGSNYGYTFGSGTRLTVV.

This clone was observed a handful of times. V gene TRBV7-2 combines with J gene TRBJ2-3; weak D call: TRBD1 (5 bases). Germline V gives CDR1 SGHTA, CDR2 FQGNSA. CDR3 length: 15 residues. The V end lost 7 bases, the J end lost 8 bases, and 22 bases lay between the germline ends. The CDR3, as DNA: TGTGCCAGCACCTCAGGTGTAGGGGTGCACGTTACGCAGTATTTT. Amino acid sequence: CASTSGVGVHVTQYF.

This rearrangement joins TRBV27 to TRBJ1-6; no clear D gene. CDR1 MNHEY and CDR2 SMNVEV come from the germline V gene (reference sequence). This CDR3 has 15 amino acids. Between the trimmed V and J ends, which lost 3 bases and 5 bases, there was a span of 11 bases. CDR3 in amino acids: CASSFGQRNNSPLHF. CDR3 DNA sequence: TGTGCCAGCAGTTTCGGGCAGCGGAATAATTCACCCCTCCACTTT.

The chain is built from TRBV2 and TRBJ1-4; D not resolved. The germline CDR1 and CDR2 sequences are SNHLY and FYNNEI. The CDR3 has 13 amino acids. The V and J ends lost 10 bases and 7 bases respectively, with 16 bases between them. The CDR3 reads CATTESVIEKLFF. As DNA, the CDR3 is TGTGCCACCACAGAAAGTGTCATTGAAAAACTGTTTTTT.

The chain links TRBV11-2 to TRBJ2-7; the match to TRBD1 covers 9 bases. This CDR3 region has 13 residues. Trimming cost V 4 bases and J 4 bases; bases outside gene matches: 2. Germline V lookup: CDR1 SGHAT, CDR2 FQNNGV. CDR3 coding DNA: TGTGCCAGCAGCTCGACAGGGGGTTACGAGCAGTACTTC. It is translated as CASSSTGGYEQYF.

This clone was recorded a few times. The J gene is TRBJ2-3, the V gene TRBV4-1, with 8 bases that match TRBD2. V shed 5 bases, J shed 3 bases, and the junction held 7 bases outside the gene matches. The CDR3 runs 15 residues. Germline CDR1 and CDR2: MGHRA and YSYEKL. The CDR3 DNA reads as TGCGCCAGCAGCGATGCGGGGGGCCGGACAGATACGCAGTATTTT. It codes for CASSDAGGRTDTQYF.

In regard to this clone: The sample carries other DNA sequences with the same CDR3. The chain combines TRBV6-5 with TRBJ2-7; 9 nucleotides line up with TRBD1. This CDR3 is 14 amino acids long. Germline CDR1 MNHEY, CDR2 SVGAGI. The ends lost 6 bases at V and 2 bases at J; junction bases unmatched: 5. The chain's CDR3 is CASSQDRGPYEQYF. Here the CDR3 DNA reads TGTGCCAGCAGCCAGGACAGGGGTCCCTACGAGCAGTACTTC.

This chain links TRBV15 with TRBJ1-1; D uncertain. V dropped 1 base and J dropped 6 bases, with 15 bases sitting between them. The CDR3 has 15 residues. CDR1 is LNHNV and CDR2 is YYDKDF in the germline V gene (reference sequence). Here the CDR3 DNA reads TGTGCCACCAGCAGAGCCTCGTCCGTCCTCCCTGAAGCTTTCTTT. Translating it yields CATSRASSVLPEAFF.

The rearrangement links TRBV5-1 to TRBJ1-6, with TRBD1 identical over 7 bases. The CDR3 has 15 amino acids. J lost 6 bases, V lost 0 bases, and 3 bases had no gene match. Germline loops: CDR1 SGHRS, CDR2 YFSETQ. CDR3: CASSLGDSINSPLHF. In DNA form, the CDR3 reads TGCGCCAGCAGCTTGGGGGACAGTATTAATTCACCCCTCCACTTT.

This clone appeared once. The genes are TRBV5-4 and TRBJ1-1, with 8 positions matching TRBD1. The V gene's germline CDR1 is SGHNT and CDR2 YYREEE (reference sequence). With V trimmed by 4 bases and J by 0 bases, 2 bases remained unmatched. The CDR3 covers 14 residues. The CDR3 coding sequence is TGTGCCAGCAGCCTGGGACAGGTGAACACTGAAGCTTTCTTT. Translated: CASSLGQVNTEAFF.

The chain carries TRBV5-1 and TRBJ1-6; D call uncertain. V was trimmed by 4 bases and J by 8 bases, leaving 13 bases between them. Germline lookup yields CDR1 SGHRS and CDR2 YFSETQ. This CDR3 spans 14 amino acids. The DNA for the CDR3 is TGCGCCAGCAGCGTACGGACCGGGGATTCACCCCTCCACTTT. Its translation is CASSVRTGDSPLHF.

There are a few counts of this clone. The gene calls are TRBV10-2 and TRBJ2-7; 8 nucleotides align to TRBD1. Germline-derived CDR1 and CDR2 are WSHSY and SAAADI. This CDR3 comprises 14 residues. The V segment lost 6 bases and the J segment 0 bases; nucleotides outside the gene matches: 4. CDR3 loop: CASSRQGYSYEQYF. CDR3 DNA sequence: TGCGCCAGCAGCCGACAGGGGTACTCCTACGAGCAGTACTTC.

The chain has TRBV15 and TRBJ2-3, with 8 positions matching TRBD1. CDR3 length equals 13 residues. V lost 6 bases to trimming and J lost 5 bases; unmatched junction nucleotides: 4. Germline V gene sequence: CDR1 LNHNV, CDR2 YYDKDF (reference sequence). Written as DNA, the CDR3 is TGTGCCACCAGGCAGGGGGCTGTAGATACGCAGTATTTT. Protein sequence: CATRQGAVDTQYF.

The CDR3 nucleotides read TGCAGCGCTAGACAGGGGGGGGAGCAGTTCTTC. Protein sequence: CSARQGGEQFF. This chain links TRBV29-1 with TRBJ2-1; 9 bases agree with TRBD1. CDR3 size: 11 residues. CDR1 is SQVTM, CDR2 ANQGSEA, per germline. Unmatched junction bases numbered 5, after V lost 7 bases and J lost 10 bases.

The chain carries TRBV29-1 and TRBJ1-5, with 11 bases that match TRBD1. Germline CDR1 is SQVTM and CDR2 is ANQGSEA. V gave up 5 bases and J gave up 0 bases; unmatched junction bases: 6. The CDR3 runs 16 residues. The CDR3 protein is CSVLGQGGNSNQPQHF. For the CDR3, the DNA is TGCAGCGTTTTGGGACAGGGGGGAAATAGCAATCAGCCCCAGCATTTT.

This clone was seen a handful of times. The chain joins TRBV5-4 to TRBJ2-3; a weak D match, TRBD2 (6 bases). CDR1 and CDR2 from the germline V gene are SGHNT and YYREEE (reference sequence). Deletions cut 3 bases from V and 2 bases from J, with 13 bases between. There are 15 residues in the CDR3. DNA for the CDR3: TGTGCCAGCAGCTCCTCCGGGAGCAACACAGATACGCAGTATTTT. Translated: CASSSSGSNTDTQYF.

In this sample, this clone turned up a few times. This chain connects TRBV29-1 to TRBJ2-3; 9 nucleotides match TRBD1. In germline, CDR1 is SQVTM, CDR2 ANQGSEA. CDR3 length: 14 amino acids. V lost 6 bases to trimming and J lost 4 bases; unmatched junction nucleotides: 8. The CDR3 sequence is CSVTPGTGPDTQYF. CDR3 nucleotides: TGCAGCGTGACCCCCGGGACAGGGCCAGATACGCAGTATTTT.

This clone has only a few counts. The chain has TRBV7-9 and TRBJ1-1; tentatively, D is TRBD1 (5 bases). The CDR3 runs 13 residues. Germline V gene sequence: CDR1 SEHNR, CDR2 FQNEAQ (reference sequence). Trimming cost V 2 bases and J 4 bases, with 8 bases left between them. This CDR3 is CASSLLGGTEAFF. For the CDR3, the DNA is TGTGCCAGCAGCTTATTGGGGGGCACTGAAGCTTTCTTT.

The gene calls are TRBV6-5 and TRBJ1-5; tentatively, D is TRBD1 (5 bases). This CDR3 is 13 amino acids long. V was trimmed by 6 bases and J by 0 bases, leaving 6 bases between them. Germline V gene data show CDR1 as MNHEY and CDR2 as SVGAGI. CDR3 sequence: CASSRDSNQPQHF. For the CDR3, the DNA is TGTGCCAGCAGCAGGGATAGCAATCAGCCCCAGCATTTT.

This sequence joins TRBV5-4 and TRBJ2-7, with 14 positions matching TRBD2. The CDR3 is 15 amino acids. After removal of 4 bases from V and 9 bases from J, the junction contained 9 bases not matched to a gene. Germline loops: CDR1 SGHNT, CDR2 YYREEE (reference sequence). For the CDR3, the DNA is TGTGCCAGCAGCCCCCGGGGAGGACTAGCGGGGGGGCAGTACTTC. Protein sequence: CASSPRGGLAGGQYF.